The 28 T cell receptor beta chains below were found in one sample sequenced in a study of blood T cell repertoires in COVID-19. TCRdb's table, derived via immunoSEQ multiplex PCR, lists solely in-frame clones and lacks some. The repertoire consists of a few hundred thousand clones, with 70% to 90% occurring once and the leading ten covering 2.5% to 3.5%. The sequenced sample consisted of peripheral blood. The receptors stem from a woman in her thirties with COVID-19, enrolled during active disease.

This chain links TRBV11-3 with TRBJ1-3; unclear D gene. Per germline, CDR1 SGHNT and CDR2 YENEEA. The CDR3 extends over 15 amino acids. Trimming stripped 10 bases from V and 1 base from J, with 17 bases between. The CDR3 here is CATGAGGVSGNTIYF. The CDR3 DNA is TGTGCCACCGGAGCCGGCGGGGTATCTGGAAACACCATATATTTT.

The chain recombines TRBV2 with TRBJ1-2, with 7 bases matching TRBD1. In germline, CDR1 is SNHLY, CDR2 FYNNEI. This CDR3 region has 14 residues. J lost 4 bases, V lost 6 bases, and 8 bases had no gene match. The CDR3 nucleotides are TGTGCCAGCAGAGGGGACAGCCACTTCTATGGCTACACCTTC. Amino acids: CASRGDSHFYGYTF.

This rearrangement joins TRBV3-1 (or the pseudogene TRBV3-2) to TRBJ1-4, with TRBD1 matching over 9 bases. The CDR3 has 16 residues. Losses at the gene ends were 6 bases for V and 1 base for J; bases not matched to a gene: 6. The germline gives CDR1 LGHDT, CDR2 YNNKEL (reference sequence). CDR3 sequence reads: CASRGTGKRTNEKLFF. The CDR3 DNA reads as TGTGCCAGCAGGGGGACAGGGAAACGAACTAATGAAAAACTGTTTTTT.

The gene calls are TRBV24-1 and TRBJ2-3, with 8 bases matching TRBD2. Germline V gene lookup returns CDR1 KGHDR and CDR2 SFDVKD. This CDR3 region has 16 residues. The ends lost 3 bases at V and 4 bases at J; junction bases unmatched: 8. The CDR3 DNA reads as TGTGCCACCAGTGATACTAGCGGAGGGGCGCCAGATACGCAGTATTTT. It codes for CATSDTSGGAPDTQYF.

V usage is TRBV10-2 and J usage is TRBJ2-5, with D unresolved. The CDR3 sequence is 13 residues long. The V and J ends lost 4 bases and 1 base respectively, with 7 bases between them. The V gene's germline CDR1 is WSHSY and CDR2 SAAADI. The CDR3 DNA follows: TGCGCCAGCAGTGTGCGTGGCCAAGAGACCCAGTACTTC. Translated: CASSVRGQETQYF.

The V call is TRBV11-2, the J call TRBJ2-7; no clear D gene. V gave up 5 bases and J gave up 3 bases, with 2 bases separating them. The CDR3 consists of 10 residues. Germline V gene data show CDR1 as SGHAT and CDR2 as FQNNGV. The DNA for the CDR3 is TGTGCCAGCAGCCACTACGAGCAGTACTTC. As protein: CASSHYEQYF.

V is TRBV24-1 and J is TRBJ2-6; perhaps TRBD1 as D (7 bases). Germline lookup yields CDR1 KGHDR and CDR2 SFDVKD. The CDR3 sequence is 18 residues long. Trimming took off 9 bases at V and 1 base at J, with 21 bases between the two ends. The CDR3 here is CATGGRVRGTSGANVLTF. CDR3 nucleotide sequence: TGTGCCACCGGGGGGCGTGTCAGGGGGACTTCTGGGGCCAACGTCCTGACTTTC.

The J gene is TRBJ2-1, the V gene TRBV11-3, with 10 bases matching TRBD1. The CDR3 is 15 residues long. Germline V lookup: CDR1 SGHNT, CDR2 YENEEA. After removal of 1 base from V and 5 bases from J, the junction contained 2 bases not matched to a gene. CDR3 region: CASSLVGQGNNEQFF. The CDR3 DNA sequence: TGTGCCAGCAGCTTAGTGGGACAGGGGAACAATGAGCAGTTCTTC.

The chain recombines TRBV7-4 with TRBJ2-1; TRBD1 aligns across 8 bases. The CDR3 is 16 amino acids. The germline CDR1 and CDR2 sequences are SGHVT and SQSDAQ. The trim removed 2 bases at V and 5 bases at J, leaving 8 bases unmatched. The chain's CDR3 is CASSLSQGAPDNEQFF. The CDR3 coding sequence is TGTGCCAGCAGCTTATCCCAGGGGGCCCCCGACAATGAGCAGTTCTTC.

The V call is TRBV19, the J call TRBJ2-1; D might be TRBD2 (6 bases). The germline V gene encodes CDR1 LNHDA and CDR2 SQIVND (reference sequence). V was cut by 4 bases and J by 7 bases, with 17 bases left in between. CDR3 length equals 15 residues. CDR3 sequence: CASSRGDGSGNEQFF. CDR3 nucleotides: TGTGCCAGTAGTAGGGGGGATGGGTCGGGGAATGAGCAGTTCTTC.

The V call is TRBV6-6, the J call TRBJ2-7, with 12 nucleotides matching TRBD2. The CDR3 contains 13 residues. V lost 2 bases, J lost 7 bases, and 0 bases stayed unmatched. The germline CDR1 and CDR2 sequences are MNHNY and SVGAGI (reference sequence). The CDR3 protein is CASSYGLAGEQYF. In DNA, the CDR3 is TGTGCCAGCAGTTACGGACTAGCGGGAGAGCAGTACTTC.

The CDR3 reads CASSLTGGQPQHF. The DNA for the CDR3 is TGTGCCAGCAGTTTAACAGGGGGTCAGCCCCAGCATTTT. V gene TRBV27 combines with J gene TRBJ1-5; 8 bases match TRBD1. The CDR3 extends over 13 amino acids. Germline CDR1 MNHEY, CDR2 SMNVEV (reference sequence). The V and J ends lost 2 bases and 6 bases, in that order; junction bases with no gene match: 0.

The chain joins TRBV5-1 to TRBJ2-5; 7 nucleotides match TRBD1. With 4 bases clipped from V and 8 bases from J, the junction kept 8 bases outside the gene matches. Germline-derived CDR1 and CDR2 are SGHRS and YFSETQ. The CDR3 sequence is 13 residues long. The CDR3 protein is CASSHDRECTQYF. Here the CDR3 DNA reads TGCGCCAGCAGCCACGACAGGGAGTGCACCCAGTACTTC.

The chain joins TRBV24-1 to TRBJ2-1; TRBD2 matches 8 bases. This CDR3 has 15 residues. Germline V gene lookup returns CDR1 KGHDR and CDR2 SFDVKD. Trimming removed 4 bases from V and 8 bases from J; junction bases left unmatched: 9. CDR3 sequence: CATSERRTSRDEQFF. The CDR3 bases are TGTGCCACCAGTGAGCGGAGGACTAGCCGGGATGAGCAGTTCTTC.

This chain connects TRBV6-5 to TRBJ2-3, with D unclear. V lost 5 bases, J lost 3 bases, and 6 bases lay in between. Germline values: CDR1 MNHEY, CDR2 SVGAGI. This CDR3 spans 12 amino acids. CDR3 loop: CASSLPTDTQYF. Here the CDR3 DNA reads TGTGCCAGCAGTCTACCGACAGATACGCAGTATTTT.

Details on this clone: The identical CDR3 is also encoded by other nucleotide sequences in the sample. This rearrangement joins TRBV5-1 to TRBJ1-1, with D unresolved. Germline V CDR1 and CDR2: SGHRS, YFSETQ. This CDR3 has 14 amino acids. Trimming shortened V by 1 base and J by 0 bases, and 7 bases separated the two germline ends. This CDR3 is CASSLTAMNTEAFF. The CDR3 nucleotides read TGCGCCAGCAGCTTGACAGCTATGAACACTGAAGCTTTCTTT.

CDR3: CASSLAGTGGYEKLFF. The CDR3 DNA is TGTGCCAGCAGCTTAGCCGGGACAGGGGGCTATGAAAAACTGTTTTTT. V usage is TRBV11-2 and J usage is TRBJ1-4; TRBD1 matches at 12 bases. Per the germline V gene, CDR1 is SGHAT and CDR2 is FQNNGV. This CDR3 is 16 amino acids long. J was trimmed by 6 bases and V by 1 base; bases with no gene match: 3.

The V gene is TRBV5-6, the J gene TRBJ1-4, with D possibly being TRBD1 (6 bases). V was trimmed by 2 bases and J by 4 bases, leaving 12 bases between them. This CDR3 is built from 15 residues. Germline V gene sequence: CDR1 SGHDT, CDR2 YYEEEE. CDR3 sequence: CASSFAGAYNEKLFF. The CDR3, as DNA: TGTGCCAGCAGCTTCGCGGGGGCCTATAATGAAAAACTGTTTTTT.

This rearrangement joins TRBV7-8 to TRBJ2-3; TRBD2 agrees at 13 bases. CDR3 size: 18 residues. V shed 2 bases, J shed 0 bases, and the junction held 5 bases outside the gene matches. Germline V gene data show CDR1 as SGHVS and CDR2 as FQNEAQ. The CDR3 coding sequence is TGTGCCAGCAGCTTAAGGGGACTAGCGGGAACTAGCACAGATACGCAGTATTTT. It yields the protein CASSLRGLAGTSTDTQYF.

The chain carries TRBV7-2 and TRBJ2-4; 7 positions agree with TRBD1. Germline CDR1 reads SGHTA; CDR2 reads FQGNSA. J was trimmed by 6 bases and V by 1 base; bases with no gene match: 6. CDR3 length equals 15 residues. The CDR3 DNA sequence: TGTGCCAGCAGCTTAGTTGGGACAGATGTAAACATTCAGTACTTC. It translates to CASSLVGTDVNIQYF.

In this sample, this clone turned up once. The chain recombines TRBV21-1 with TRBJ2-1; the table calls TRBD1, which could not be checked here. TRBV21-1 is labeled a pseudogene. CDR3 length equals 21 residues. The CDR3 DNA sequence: TGTGCCAGCAGCAAAAACCCCGACAGGGGTCCGGCCATCTACGGGCCGGATGAGCAGTTCTTC. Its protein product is CASSKNPDRGPAIYGPDEQFF.

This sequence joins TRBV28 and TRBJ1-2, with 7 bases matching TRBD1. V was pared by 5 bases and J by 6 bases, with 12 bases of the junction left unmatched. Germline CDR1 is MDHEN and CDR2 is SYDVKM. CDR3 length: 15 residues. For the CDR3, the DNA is TGTGCCAGCAGTGAAACCCCCGACAGGGTGGATGGCTACACCTTC. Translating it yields CASSETPDRVDGYTF.

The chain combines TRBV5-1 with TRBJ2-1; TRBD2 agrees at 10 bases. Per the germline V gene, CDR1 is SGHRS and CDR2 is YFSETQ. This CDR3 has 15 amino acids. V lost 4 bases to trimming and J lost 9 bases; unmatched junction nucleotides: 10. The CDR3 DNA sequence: TGCGCCAGCAGCATCAGCGGGGGGGCCAGAAGTGAGCAGTTCTTC. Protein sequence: CASSISGGARSEQFF.

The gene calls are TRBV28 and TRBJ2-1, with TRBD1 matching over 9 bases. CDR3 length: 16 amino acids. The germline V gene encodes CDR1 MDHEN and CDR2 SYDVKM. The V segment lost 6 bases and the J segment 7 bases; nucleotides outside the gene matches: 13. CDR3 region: CASRIKDRGLGNEQFF. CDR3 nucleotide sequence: TGTGCCAGCAGAATCAAGGACAGGGGATTAGGGAATGAGCAGTTCTTC.

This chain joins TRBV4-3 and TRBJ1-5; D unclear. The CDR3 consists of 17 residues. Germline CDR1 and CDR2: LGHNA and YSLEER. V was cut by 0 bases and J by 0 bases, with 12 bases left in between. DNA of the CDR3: TGCGCCAGCAGCCAAGATATCCCCTCTTATAGCAATCAGCCCCAGCATTTT. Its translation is CASSQDIPSYSNQPQHF.

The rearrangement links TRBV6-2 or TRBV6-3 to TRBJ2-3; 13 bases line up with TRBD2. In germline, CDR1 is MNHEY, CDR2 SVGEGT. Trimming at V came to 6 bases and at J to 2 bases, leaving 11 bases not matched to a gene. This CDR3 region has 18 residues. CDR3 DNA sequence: TGTGCCAGCAGCCCAGGACTAGCGGGAGCGGGGAACACAGATACGCAGTATTTT. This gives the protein CASSPGLAGAGNTDTQYF.

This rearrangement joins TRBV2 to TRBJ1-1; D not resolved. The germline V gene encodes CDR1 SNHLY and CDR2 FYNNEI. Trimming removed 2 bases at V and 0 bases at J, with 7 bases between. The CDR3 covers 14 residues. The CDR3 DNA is TGTGCCAGCAGTGAAACTAGTGTGAACACTGAAGCTTTCTTT. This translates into CASSETSVNTEAFF.

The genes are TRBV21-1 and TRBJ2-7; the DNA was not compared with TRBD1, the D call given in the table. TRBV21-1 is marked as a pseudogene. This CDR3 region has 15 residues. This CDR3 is CASSNREDRNYEQYF. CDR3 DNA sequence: TGTGCCAGCAGCAACCGAGAGGACAGAAACTACGAGCAGTACTTC.